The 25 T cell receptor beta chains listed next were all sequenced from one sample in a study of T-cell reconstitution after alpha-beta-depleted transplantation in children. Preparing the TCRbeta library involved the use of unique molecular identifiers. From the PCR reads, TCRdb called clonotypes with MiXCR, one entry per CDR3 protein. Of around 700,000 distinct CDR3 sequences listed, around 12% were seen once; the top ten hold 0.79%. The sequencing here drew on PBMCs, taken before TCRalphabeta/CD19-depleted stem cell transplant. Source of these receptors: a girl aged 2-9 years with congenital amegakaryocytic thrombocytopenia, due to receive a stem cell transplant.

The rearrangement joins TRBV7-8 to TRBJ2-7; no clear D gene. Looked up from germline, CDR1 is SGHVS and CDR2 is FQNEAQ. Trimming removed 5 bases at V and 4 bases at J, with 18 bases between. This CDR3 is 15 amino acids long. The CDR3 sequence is CASSPQVGPFYEQYF. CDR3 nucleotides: TGTGCCAGCAGCCCCCAGGTGGGCCCATTTTACGAGCAGTACTTC.

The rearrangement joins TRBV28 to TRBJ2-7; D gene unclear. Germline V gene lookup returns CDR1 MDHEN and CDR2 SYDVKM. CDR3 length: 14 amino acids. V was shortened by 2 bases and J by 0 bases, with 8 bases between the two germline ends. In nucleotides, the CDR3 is TGTGCCAGCAGTTTAACCCCCAGCTCCTACGAGCAGTACTTC. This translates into CASSLTPSSYEQYF.

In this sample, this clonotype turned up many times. For the CDR3, the DNA is TGTGCCAGCAGTGAATCTTTGGGAGAGATTTACGAGCAGTACTTC. It specifies CASSESLGEIYEQYF. This chain links TRBV25-1 with TRBJ2-7; perhaps TRBD2 as D (5 bases). The V end lost 1 base, the J end lost 4 bases, and 14 bases lay between the germline ends. Looked up from germline, CDR1 is MGHDK and CDR2 is SYGVNS. The CDR3 is 15 amino acids.

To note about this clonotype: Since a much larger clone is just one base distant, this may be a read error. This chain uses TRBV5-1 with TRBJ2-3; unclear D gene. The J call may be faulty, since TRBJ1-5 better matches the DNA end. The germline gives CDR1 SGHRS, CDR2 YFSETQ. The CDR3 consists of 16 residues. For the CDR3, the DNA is TGCGCCAGCAGCTTGTTAGCGGTTACTAGCACAGATACGCAGCATTTT. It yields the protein CASSLLAVTSTDTQHF.

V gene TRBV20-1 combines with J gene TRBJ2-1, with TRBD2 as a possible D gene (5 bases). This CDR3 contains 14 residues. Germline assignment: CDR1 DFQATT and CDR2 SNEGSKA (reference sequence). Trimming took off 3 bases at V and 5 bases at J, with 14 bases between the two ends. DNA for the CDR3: TGCAGTGCTAGGGGAGCGAAGCAAAACAATGAGCAGTTCTTC. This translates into CSARGAKQNNEQFF.

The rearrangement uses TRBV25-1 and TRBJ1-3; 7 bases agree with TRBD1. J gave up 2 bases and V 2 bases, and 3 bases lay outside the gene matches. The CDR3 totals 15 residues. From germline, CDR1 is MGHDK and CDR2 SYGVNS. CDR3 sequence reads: CASSETGAPGNTIYF. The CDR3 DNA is TGTGCCAGCAGTGAAACAGGGGCTCCTGGAAACACCATATATTTT.

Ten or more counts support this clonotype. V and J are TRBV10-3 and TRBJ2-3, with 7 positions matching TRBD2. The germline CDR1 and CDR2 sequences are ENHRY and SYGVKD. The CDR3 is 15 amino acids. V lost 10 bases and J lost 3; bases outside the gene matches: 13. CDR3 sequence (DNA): TGTGCCACCAGCCCCGGCAGGGAGGGGACAGATACGCAGTATTTT. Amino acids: CATSPGREGTDTQYF.

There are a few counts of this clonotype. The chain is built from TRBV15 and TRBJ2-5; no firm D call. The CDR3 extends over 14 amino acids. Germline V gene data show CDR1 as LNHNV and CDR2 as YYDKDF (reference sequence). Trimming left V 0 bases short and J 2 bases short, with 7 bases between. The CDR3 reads CATSRDRLQETQYF. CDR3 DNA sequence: TGTGCCACCAGCAGAGATCGATTGCAAGAGACCCAGTACTTC. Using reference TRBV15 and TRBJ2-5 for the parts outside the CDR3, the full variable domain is DAMVIQNPRYQVTQFGKPVTLSCSQTLNHNVMYWYQQKSSQAPKLLFHYYDKDFNNEADTPDNFQSRRPNTSFCFLDIRSPGLGDTAMYLCATSRDRLQETQYFGPGTRLLVL.

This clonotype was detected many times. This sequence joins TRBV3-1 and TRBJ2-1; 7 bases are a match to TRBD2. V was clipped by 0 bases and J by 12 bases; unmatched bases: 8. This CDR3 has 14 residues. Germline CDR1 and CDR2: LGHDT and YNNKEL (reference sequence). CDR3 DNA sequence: TGTGCCAGCAGCCAAGACCGCGCGGGAGATCGGCAGTTCTTC. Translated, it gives CASSQDRAGDRQFF.

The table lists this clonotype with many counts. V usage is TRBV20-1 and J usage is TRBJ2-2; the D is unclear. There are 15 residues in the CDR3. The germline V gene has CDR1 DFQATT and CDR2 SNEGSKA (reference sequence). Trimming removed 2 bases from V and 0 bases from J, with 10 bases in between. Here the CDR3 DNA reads TGCAGTGCTAGAAGTCAGGATACGAACACCGGGGAGCTGTTTTTT. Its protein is CSARSQDTNTGELFF.

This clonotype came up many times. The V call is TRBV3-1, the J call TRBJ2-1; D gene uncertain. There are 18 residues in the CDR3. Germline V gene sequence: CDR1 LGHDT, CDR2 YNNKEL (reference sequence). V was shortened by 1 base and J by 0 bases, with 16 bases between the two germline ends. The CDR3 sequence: CASSQVTGVVDSYNEQFF. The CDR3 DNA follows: TGTGCCAGCAGCCAAGTTACCGGAGTTGTGGACTCCTACAATGAGCAGTTCTTC.

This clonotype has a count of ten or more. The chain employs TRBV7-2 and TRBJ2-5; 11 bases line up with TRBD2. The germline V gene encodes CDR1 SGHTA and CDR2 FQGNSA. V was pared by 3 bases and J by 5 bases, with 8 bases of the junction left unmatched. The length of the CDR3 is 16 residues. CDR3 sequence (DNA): TGTGCCAGCAGCTTCCATCGACTAGCGGGACGGGAGACCCAGTACTTC. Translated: CASSFHRLAGRETQYF.

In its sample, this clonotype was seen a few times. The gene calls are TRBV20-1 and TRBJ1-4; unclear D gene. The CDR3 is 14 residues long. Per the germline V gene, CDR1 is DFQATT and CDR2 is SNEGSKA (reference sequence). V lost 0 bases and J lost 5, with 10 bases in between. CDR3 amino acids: CSARDETGNEKLFF. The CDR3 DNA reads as TGCAGTGCTAGAGATGAGACCGGCAATGAAAAACTGTTTTTT.

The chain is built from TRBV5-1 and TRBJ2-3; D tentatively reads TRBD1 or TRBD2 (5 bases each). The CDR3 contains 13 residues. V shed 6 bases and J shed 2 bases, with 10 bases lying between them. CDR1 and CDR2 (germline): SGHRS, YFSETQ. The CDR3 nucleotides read TGCGCCAGCACCGAGGGGAACACAGATACGCAGTATTTT. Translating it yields CASTEGNTDTQYF.

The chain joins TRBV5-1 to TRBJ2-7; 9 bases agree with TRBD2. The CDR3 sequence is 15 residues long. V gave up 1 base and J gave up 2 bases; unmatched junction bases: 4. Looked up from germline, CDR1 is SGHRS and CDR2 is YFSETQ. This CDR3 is CASSLSSSGTYEQYF. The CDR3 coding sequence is TGCGCCAGCAGCTTGTCCTCTAGCGGGACCTACGAGCAGTACTTC.

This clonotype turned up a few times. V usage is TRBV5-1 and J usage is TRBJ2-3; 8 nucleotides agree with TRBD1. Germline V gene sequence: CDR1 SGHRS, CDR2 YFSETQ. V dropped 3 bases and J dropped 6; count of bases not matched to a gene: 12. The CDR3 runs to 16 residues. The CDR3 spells CASSSQNRGDGDTQYF. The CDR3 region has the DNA TGCGCCAGCAGCTCACAGAACAGGGGGGATGGGGATACGCAGTATTTT.

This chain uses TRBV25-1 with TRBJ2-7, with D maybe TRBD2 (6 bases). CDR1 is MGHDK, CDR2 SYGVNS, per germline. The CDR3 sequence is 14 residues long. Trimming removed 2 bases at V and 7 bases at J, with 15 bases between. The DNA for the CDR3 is TGTGCCAGCAGTGAACCGGGAGTCCCCCAGGAGCAGTACTTC. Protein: CASSEPGVPQEQYF.

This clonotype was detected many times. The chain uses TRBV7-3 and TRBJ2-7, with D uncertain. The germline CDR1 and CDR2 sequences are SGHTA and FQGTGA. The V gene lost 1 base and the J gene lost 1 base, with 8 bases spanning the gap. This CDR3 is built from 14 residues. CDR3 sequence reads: CASSLRSSSYEQYF. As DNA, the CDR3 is TGTGCCAGCAGCTTAAGAAGTAGTTCCTACGAGCAGTACTTC.

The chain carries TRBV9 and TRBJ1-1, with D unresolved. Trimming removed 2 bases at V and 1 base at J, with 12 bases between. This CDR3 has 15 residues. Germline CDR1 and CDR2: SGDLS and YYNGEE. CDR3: CASSVSTEPNTEAFF. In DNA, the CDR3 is TGTGCCAGCAGCGTCAGCACGGAACCGAACACTGAAGCTTTCTTT.

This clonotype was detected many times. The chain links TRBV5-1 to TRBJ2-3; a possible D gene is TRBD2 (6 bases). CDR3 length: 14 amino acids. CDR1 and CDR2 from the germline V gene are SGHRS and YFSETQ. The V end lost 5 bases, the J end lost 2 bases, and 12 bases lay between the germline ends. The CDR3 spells CASRIGGTTDTQYF. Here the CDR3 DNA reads TGCGCCAGCAGGATTGGCGGGACCACAGATACGCAGTATTTT.

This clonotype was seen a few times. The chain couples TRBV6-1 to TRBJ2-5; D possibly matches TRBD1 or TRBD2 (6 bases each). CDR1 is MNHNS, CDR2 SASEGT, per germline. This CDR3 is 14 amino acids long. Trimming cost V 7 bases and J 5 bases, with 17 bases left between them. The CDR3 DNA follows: TGTGCCAGCACATCCCGGGGGCGGCGGGAGACCCAGTACTTC. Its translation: CASTSRGRRETQYF.

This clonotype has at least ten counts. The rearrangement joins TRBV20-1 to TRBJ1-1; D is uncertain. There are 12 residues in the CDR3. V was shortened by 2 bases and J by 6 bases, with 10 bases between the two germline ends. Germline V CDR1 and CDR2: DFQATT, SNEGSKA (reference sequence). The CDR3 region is CSARSYTAEAFF. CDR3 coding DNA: TGCAGTGCTAGATCCTACACGGCTGAAGCTTTCTTT.

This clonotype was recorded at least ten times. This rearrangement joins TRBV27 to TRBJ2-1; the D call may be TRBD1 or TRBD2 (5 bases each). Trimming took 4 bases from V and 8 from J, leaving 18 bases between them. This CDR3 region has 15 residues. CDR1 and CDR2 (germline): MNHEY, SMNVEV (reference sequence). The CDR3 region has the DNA TGTGCCAGCAGTTCGGTAGCAACGGGACGAGATGAGCAGTTCTTC. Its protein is CASSSVATGRDEQFF.

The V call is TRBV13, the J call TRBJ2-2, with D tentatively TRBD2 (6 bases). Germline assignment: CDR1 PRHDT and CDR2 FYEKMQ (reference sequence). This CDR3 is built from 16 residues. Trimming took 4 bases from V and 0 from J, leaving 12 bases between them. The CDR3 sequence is CASSSRTKTNTGELFF. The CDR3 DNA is TGTGCCAGCAGCTCCAGGACTAAAACGAACACCGGGGAGCTGTTTTTT.

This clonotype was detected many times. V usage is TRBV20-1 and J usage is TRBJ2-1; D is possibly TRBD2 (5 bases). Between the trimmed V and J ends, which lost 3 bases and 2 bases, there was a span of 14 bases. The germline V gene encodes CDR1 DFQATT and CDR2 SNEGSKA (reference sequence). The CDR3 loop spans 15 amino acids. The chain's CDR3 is CSASPQRYTYNEQFF. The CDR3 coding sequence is TGCAGTGCTAGTCCCCAGCGGTATACCTACAATGAGCAGTTCTTC.